One T cell receptor (beta chain) is described in this entry. Its antigen is unknown. No base-level quality is on record; no much larger clone is a single base apart. For CDR1 and CDR2, the germline V gene lists LGHNA and YNFKEQ. At the junction V is shortened by 11 bases and J by 2 bases, with 23 bases in between. Counted from cysteine to phenylalanine, this CDR3 has 16 amino acids. Of all the DNA, just the CDR3 is kept, 48 bases in frame from base 1. The sample is drawn from a study of tumor and adjacent non-tumor tissue in lung cancer (dated by TCRdb to the late 2010s). Study-level background: The cohort included some 11 adenocarcinoma, a couple of squamous cell carcinoma and 1 small cell lung cancer patients. Fewer than 35 paired specimens, one tumor and one normal lung sample per patient, were profiled by TCRbeta CDR3 sequencing. The roughly 15 patients were aged roughly 30 to 76 years, included 10 men and 5 women, and had TNM stage I to III disease. In total, sequencing yielded 100 million to 150 million productive TCRbeta reads, which works out to an average of approximately 4.2 million reads per sample. Using bulk TCRbeta repertoires from under 18 lung cancer patients, the study set lung tumor tissue side by side with matched distant non-tumor lung tissue. Paper-wide results and their limitations: Only roughly 15 patients were in the cohort, and the authors stated that larger samples and more detailed clinical data are needed. The top 100 clones accounted for a significantly larger cumulative portion of the repertoire in normal lung than in tumor tissue. Because peripheral blood was not sequenced, the blood TCRbeta repertoires of the lung cancer patients in the study went unexamined. Significantly higher TCR diversity was found in younger patients, and higher tumor TCR diversity was associated with shorter overall and disease-free survival. Significantly higher TCR diversity (inverse Simpson) was observed in tumor tissue than in normal lung tissue (roughly 390 vs 170, P = 0.0075, Mann-Whitney U test). Neither the sequencing platform nor unique molecular identifiers are mentioned in the methods.

The library came from multiplex PCR. The sequencer listed for this sample is Illumina HiSeq 2500. TCRbeta libraries were constructed through three rounds of nested PCR with primers (Table S4) according to protocols modified from ARM-PCR. Before sequencing, PCR products of 200-500 bp were excised from the gel and purified with the QIAquick gel extraction kit. In the source study's methods: Trimmomatic was used to clean the reads, FLASH merged the cleaned reads into complete CDR3 sequences, and MiTCR assigned the sequences to V(D)J germline segments. Clonal diversity was computed as the inverse Simpson's index with VDJtools. A read counted as productive if the sequence was in-frame and lacked a premature stop codon. Through fastp at Q25 and MiXCR, TCRdb rebuilt clones from the public reads, retaining in-frame beta chains. Every entry covers one CDR3 protein and lists the most common genes and DNA from its rows. TCRdb's processing, not the authors', yielded these V and J calls. For this sample the table gives over 100,000 distinct CDR3 sequences, of which roughly 80% were detected only once. The ten top clones hold 30% to 45% of the sample.

RNA was extracted from bulk unsorted tissue and checked for quality with a NanoDrop ND-1000 and an Agilent 2100. The donors were newly diagnosed lung cancer patients admitted for thoracic surgery in China from August to November 2014 who had not received prior chemotherapy. Patients with previous radiotherapy or chemotherapy, or with another concurrent cancer, were excluded from the study. Surgical tissue pieces of about 1-2 cm3 were preserved in RNAlater solution and stored at -80 °C until use. The sample comprised lung tumor tissue. The sequence links TRBV4-2 to TRBJ2-3, and the D gene may be TRBD2, 6 bases matching. This TCR was recovered from a woman aged 60 to 75 with non-small cell lung cancer. CDR3 sequence: CACSQVRLDVTDTQYF. Here is the DNA: TGTGCCTGTAGCCAAGTAAGACTAGACGTCACAGATACGCAGTATTTT.